This T cell receptor (beta chain) was observed in a study of graft-versus-host responses after intestinal transplantation. Study-wide results and caveats: Among recipient marrow samples, GvH clones were found; some appeared first in ileum or blood. Early after transplant, HvG declines were associated with peak levels of circulating GvH clones. High graft-versus-host to host-versus-graft clonal ratios were seen in allografts of patients with graft-donor T cell macrochimerism.

CDR1 and CDR2 (germline): SNHLY, FYNNEI. The CDR3 sequence is 16 residues long. V lost 2 bases and J lost 0, with 13 bases in between. Clones were read by immunoSEQ multiplex PCR, and TCRdb kept only the in-frame ones, dropping some. The profile shows about 94,000 clones, roughly nine tenths of them singletons. In its sample, this clone was seen once. Its cognate antigen is unknown. This specimen was unstimulated CD8+ T cells sorted from spleen or lymph node cells, taken before intestinal transplant. The chain has TRBV2 and TRBJ1-2; tentative D call: TRBD1 (6 bases). This TCR came from a human donor who received an intestinal transplant. CDR3 sequence: CASSEPRTDTNYGYTF. As DNA, the CDR3 is TGTGCCAGCAGTGAACCTAGGACAGACACTAACTATGGCTACACCTTC.